The 20 T cell receptor beta chains listed next were all sequenced from one sample in a study of blood T cell repertoires in COVID-19. TCRdb's table, derived via immunoSEQ multiplex PCR, lists solely in-frame clones and lacks some. This table holds about 49,000 clones, 81% found once. Sequencing input: peripheral blood. Receptors were obtained from a woman of 80 years or more with COVID-19, enrolled during active disease.

The gene calls are TRBV7-6 and TRBJ2-2, with TRBD1 matching 7 bases. V shed 3 bases, J shed 1 base, and the junction held 2 bases outside the gene matches. The CDR3 sequence is 15 residues long. Germline-derived CDR1 and CDR2 are SGHVS and FNYEAQ. The CDR3 region has the DNA TGTGCCAGCAGCTTCGGGACAGTGAACACCGGGGAGCTGTTTTTT. It specifies CASSFGTVNTGELFF.

The chain carries TRBV11-3 and TRBJ2-3; D is unclear. The ends were cut back, 1 base at V and 3 bases at J, with 11 bases in the middle. The CDR3 spans 15 residues. The germline CDR1 and CDR2 sequences are SGHNT and YENEEA. This chain's CDR3 is CASSLGALGTDTQYF. The DNA of the CDR3 is TGTGCCAGCAGCTTAGGGGCGCTTGGTACAGATACGCAGTATTTT.

The CDR3 here is CASSPAGETQYF. As DNA, the CDR3 is TGTGCCAGCAGCCCCGCGGGGGAGACCCAGTACTTC. The chain is built from TRBV12-3 or TRBV12-4 and TRBJ2-5; maybe TRBD2 (6 bases). CDR3 size: 12 residues. V was trimmed by 6 bases and J by 5 bases, leaving 10 bases between them.

DNA of the CDR3: TGTGCCAGTAGTCCAGCAACTAATGAAAAACTGTTTTTT. It specifies CASSPATNEKLFF. The chain carries TRBV19 and TRBJ1-4; D gene ambiguous. V shed 5 bases and J shed 0 bases, with 4 bases lying between them. The CDR3 consists of 13 residues. Germline V lookup: CDR1 LNHDA, CDR2 SQIVND (reference sequence). The full variable domain, with the rest looked up from reference TRBV19 and TRBJ1-4, is DGGITQSPKYLFRKEGQNVTLSCEQNLNHDAMYWYRQDPGQGLRLIYYSQIVNDFQKGDIAEGYSVSREKKESFPLTVTSAQKNPTAFYLCASSPATNEKLFFGSGTQLSVL.

By share, this clone ranks as medium-sized. This chain uses TRBV9 with TRBJ1-5; TRBD1 matches 12 bases. The V gene's germline CDR1 is SGDLS and CDR2 YYNGEE. The CDR3 extends over 17 amino acids. V trimming: 3 bases; J trimming: 4 bases; junction bases outside the gene matches: 8. The CDR3 is CASSAGDRGHINQPQHF. The CDR3, as DNA: TGTGCCAGCAGCGCCGGGGACAGGGGGCACATTAATCAGCCCCAGCATTTT.

V and J are TRBV3-1 (or the pseudogene TRBV3-2) and TRBJ2-1, with a possible D match to TRBD2 (7 bases). The CDR3 runs 17 residues. V dropped 1 base and J dropped 2 bases, with 15 bases sitting between them. Germline V gene data show CDR1 as LGHDT and CDR2 as YNNKEL (reference sequence). The CDR3 reads CASSQGGGRPPYNEQFF. The CDR3 DNA reads as TGTGCCAGCAGCCAAGGGGGGGGGCGCCCCCCCTACAATGAGCAGTTCTTC.

The CDR3 sequence: CASSSIRGPPYNEQFF. Here the CDR3 DNA reads TGTGCCAGCAGCTCTATTAGGGGGCCCCCCTACAATGAGCAGTTCTTC. This sequence joins TRBV5-6 and TRBJ2-1; 7 nucleotides align to TRBD1. The CDR3 totals 16 residues. The J segment lost 2 bases and the V segment lost 3 bases, leaving 8 bases of the junction unmatched. CDR1 SGHDT and CDR2 YYEEEE come from the germline V gene.

The rearrangement joins TRBV5-5 to TRBJ2-7; 8 bases line up with TRBD1. J lost 3 bases, V lost 4 bases, and 9 bases had no gene match. Germline CDR1 reads SGHKS; CDR2 reads YYEKEE (reference sequence). The CDR3 contains 15 residues. CDR3 sequence: CASSRAGTGSYEQYF. The CDR3, as DNA: TGTGCCAGCAGCCGTGCCGGGACAGGTAGCTACGAGCAGTACTTC.

This chain connects TRBV10-3 to TRBJ1-2; TRBD1 aligns across 7 bases. Trimming at V came to 3 bases and at J to 13 bases, leaving 11 bases not matched to a gene. This CDR3 region has 13 residues. Germline-derived CDR1 and CDR2 are ENHRY and SYGVKD. The DNA for the CDR3 is TGTGCCATCAGTGACTTAAAGGGGGCAGAGAGCACCTTC. Amino acids: CAISDLKGAESTF.

The CDR3 loop is CSVSAGGRTDTQYF. The DNA of the CDR3 is TGCAGCGTTTCGGCGGGAGGGCGTACAGATACGCAGTATTTT. This sequence joins TRBV29-1 and TRBJ2-3, with 9 positions matching TRBD2. CDR3 length: 14 residues. With 5 bases clipped from V and 3 bases from J, the junction kept 6 bases outside the gene matches. The germline V gene encodes CDR1 SQVTM and CDR2 ANQGSEA.

J is TRBJ2-1 and V is TRBV10-1; D is perhaps TRBD2 (7 bases). Trimming shortened V by 6 bases and J by 2 bases, and 14 bases separated the two germline ends. The CDR3 is made up of 15 amino acids. Germline CDR1 WNHNN, CDR2 SYGVQD (reference sequence). The CDR3 DNA follows: TGCGCCAGCAGCGGGGGGCAAGGGGCCTACAATGAGCAGTTCTTC. Translating gives CASSGGQGAYNEQFF.

This clone occurred a few times. This rearrangement joins TRBV11-3 to TRBJ1-3, with D maybe TRBD1 (5 bases). Germline V gene lookup returns CDR1 SGHNT and CDR2 YENEEA. This CDR3 is 17 amino acids long. The V gene lost 0 bases and the J gene lost 5 bases, with 17 bases spanning the gap. The CDR3 DNA follows: TGTGCCAGCAGCTTAGAGTCGCAGGGCATTTCACGAAACACCATATATTTT. It is translated as CASSLESQGISRNTIYF. Supplemented by reference TRBV11-3 and TRBJ1-3, the full variable domain reads EAGVVQSPRYKIIEKKQPVAFWCNPISGHNTLYWYLQNLGQGPELLIRYENEEAVDDSQLPKDRFSAERLKGVDSTLKIQPAELGDSAVYLCASSLESQGISRNTIYFGEGSWLTVV.

The chain uses TRBV28 and TRBJ1-4; tentative D call: TRBD1 (6 bases). Germline-derived CDR1 and CDR2 are MDHEN and SYDVKM. The CDR3 is 15 amino acids. V lost 10 bases to trimming and J lost 2 bases, with 17 bases between them. The CDR3 region is CATGSTGATNEKLFF. The CDR3 DNA reads as TGTGCCACGGGGTCGACAGGCGCGACTAATGAAAAACTGTTTTTT. Based on the CDR3 plus reference TRBV28 and TRBJ1-4, the full variable domain is DVKVTQSSRYLVKRTGEKVFLECVQDMDHENMFWYRQDPGLGLRLIYFSYDVKMKEKGDIPEGYSVSREKKERFSLILESASTNQTSMYLCATGSTGATNEKLFFGSGTQLSVL.

The chain combines TRBV28 with TRBJ2-1; weak D call: TRBD2 (6 bases). The CDR3 runs to 14 residues. V lost 5 bases to trimming and J lost 5 bases, with 13 bases between them. CDR1 is MDHEN and CDR2 is SYDVKM in the germline V gene. CDR3 coding DNA: TGTGCCAGCAGTATCCGGGACTGGGACAATGAGCAGTTCTTC. The encoded protein is CASSIRDWDNEQFF.

This clone has more than one count but fewer than ten. V gene TRBV24-1 combines with J gene TRBJ1-2; the match to TRBD1 covers 8 bases. CDR1 and CDR2 (germline): KGHDR, SFDVKD. Trimming cost V 5 bases and J 8 bases; bases outside gene matches: 15. The CDR3 loop spans 16 amino acids. CDR3 in DNA: TGTGCCACCAGTGGAATAGCCGGACAGGGTGTTTCGGGCTACACCTTC. Protein product: CATSGIAGQGVSGYTF.

This rearrangement joins TRBV16 to TRBJ2-3, with 9 nucleotides matching TRBD1. V trimming: 4 bases; J trimming: 3 bases; junction bases outside the gene matches: 2. CDR1 and CDR2 (germline): KGHSY, FQNENV. The CDR3 is made up of 14 amino acids. CDR3 DNA sequence: TGTGCCAGCAGCCCTGGACAGGGGACAGATACGCAGTATTTT. This encodes CASSPGQGTDTQYF. Using reference TRBV16 and TRBJ2-3 for the parts outside the CDR3, the full variable domain is GEEVAQTPKHLVRGEGQKAKLYCAPIKGHSYVFWYQQVLKNEFKFLISFQNENVFDETGMPKERFSAKCLPNSPCSLEIQATKLEDSAVYFCASSPGQGTDTQYFGPGTRLTVL.

The chain joins TRBV18 to TRBJ1-5; D is undetermined. The CDR3 length is 17 residues. V was shortened by 1 base and J by 2 bases, with 15 bases between the two germline ends. The germline CDR1 and CDR2 sequences are KGHSH and LQKENI. The CDR3 nucleotides read TGTGCCAGCTCACCACTTAACCGGGATTTGGGCAATCAGCCCCAGCATTTT. Amino acid sequence: CASSPLNRDLGNQPQHF.

The chain's CDR3 is CAWSVGGLAGVSDTQYF. The CDR3 nucleotides read TGTGCCTGGAGTGTGGGAGGACTAGCGGGAGTTTCGGATACGCAGTATTTT. The chain is built from TRBV30 and TRBJ2-3; TRBD2 aligns across 13 bases. CDR1 and CDR2 (germline): GTSNPN, SVGIG (reference sequence). The CDR3 covers 17 residues. Germline trimming cut 0 bases from V and 6 bases from J; bases unmatched to any gene: 9.

This chain joins TRBV19 and TRBJ1-1; no clear D gene. V was pared by 3 bases and J by 0 bases, with 5 bases between. The CDR3 runs to 13 residues. CDR1 is LNHDA, CDR2 SQIVND, per germline (reference sequence). The CDR3 DNA reads TGTGCCAGTAGTATCGGTATGAACACTGAAGCTTTCTTT. As protein: CASSIGMNTEAFF.

The chain links TRBV7-9 to TRBJ2-7; D gene unclear. V lost 5 bases and J lost 5, with 10 bases in between. From germline, CDR1 is SEHNR and CDR2 FQNEAQ (reference sequence). CDR3 length: 12 amino acids. As DNA, the CDR3 is TGTGCCAGCAGCCTACTATCGCACGAGCAGTACTTC. It encodes CASSLLSHEQYF.